Sequencing of this T cell receptor (beta chain) was carried out in a study of beta chain features in type 1 diabetes. Overall study results and limits: Patients' naive, central memory and Treg TCRB repertoires seemed closer to one another than those of healthy donors. Whether TCRB rearrangement is influenced by HLA type was left unresolved in this analysis.

To note about this clone: The antigen is unknown.

The CDR3 loop spans 13 amino acids. Germline values: CDR1 MNHEY, CDR2 SVGAGI. The V gene end was trimmed by 6 bases and the J gene end by 3 bases; junction bases not matched to a gene: 3. Expressed TCRB transcripts were sequenced, since all the RNA that had been isolated was reverse transcribed. This table comes from immunoSEQ multiplex PCR, and its TCRdb copy is limited to in-frame clones, with some not included. The table records around 500,000 clones, about an eighth of them present only once. This rearrangement joins TRBV6-5 to TRBJ2-3, with 7 bases lining up with TRBD1. The sequenced sample was naive CD4+ T cells from blood. The TCR was taken from a woman aged 18 to 35 in good health. CDR3: CASRAGGTDTQYF. DNA of the CDR3: TGTGCCAGCAGAGCAGGGGGAACAGATACGCAGTATTTT.